Here is one T cell receptor (beta chain) with its context. Antigen specificity is unknown. These data belong to a study of cytomegalovirus exposure and HLA in healthy donors. The V gene's germline CDR1 is MGHRA and CDR2 YSYEKL. CDR3 size: 13 residues. V gave up 4 bases and J gave up 8 bases, with 14 bases separating them. The PCR had 60 Vbeta and 13 Jbeta primers. Profiling relied on immunoSEQ multiplex PCR, and the TCRdb table lists in-frame clones only, not all of them. Of 60,000 to 90,000 clones listed, 65% to 70% were seen once; the top ten hold 7.5% to 9%. General study findings and limits: Rarity marked most TCR sequences, yet some public TCRs occurred in many donors. Owing to their indistinguishability, certain V segments, notably TRBV6-2 and TRBV6-3, were excluded. TCR beta V- and J-gene trimming, according to a later analysis, was linked to a missense DCLRE1C variant.

The chain links TRBV4-1 to TRBJ1-2, with D perhaps TRBD1 (5 bases). This TCR derives from a man aged 35 to 55 in good health and CMV-seropositive. The specimen was PBMCs. The CDR3 DNA sequence: TGCGCCAGCAGCCCGGGGGACTTTGGGGGCTACACCTTC. It yields the protein CASSPGDFGGYTF.